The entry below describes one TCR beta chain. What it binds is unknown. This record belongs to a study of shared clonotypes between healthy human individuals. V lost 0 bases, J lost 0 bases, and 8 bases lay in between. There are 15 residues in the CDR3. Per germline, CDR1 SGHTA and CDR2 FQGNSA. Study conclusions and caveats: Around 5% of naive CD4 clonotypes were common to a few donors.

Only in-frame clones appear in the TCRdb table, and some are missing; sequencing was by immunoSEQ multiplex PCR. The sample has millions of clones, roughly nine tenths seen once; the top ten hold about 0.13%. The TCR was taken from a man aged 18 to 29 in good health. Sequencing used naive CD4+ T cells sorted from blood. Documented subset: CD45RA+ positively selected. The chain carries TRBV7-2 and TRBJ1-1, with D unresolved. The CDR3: CASSLAPGVNTEAFF. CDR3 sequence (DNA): TGTGCCAGCAGCTTAGCGCCAGGCGTGAACACTGAAGCTTTCTTT.